The following is a TCR beta chain sequence with its context. No antigen is known for it. The sample is drawn from a study of tumor-infiltrating lymphocytes in primary liver carcinoma. Study summary: Resection treated the patients' primary liver carcinoma. Each of the samples returned roughly 3.65 to 7.5 million productive TCRbeta reads (a yield similar across tissue types).

RNA was extracted from whole blood without cell sorting, alongside germline DNA. Patients carried chronic HBV infection without prior treatment. Reverse transcription of about 500 ng total RNA with a constant-region primer produced TCR beta cDNA. ARM-PCR was slightly modified, and three nested multiplex PCR rounds with it gave rise to the TCR beta libraries. In TCRdb, the multiplex PCR reads were re-called with MiXCR into one record per CDR3 protein. Among about 300,000 distinct CDR3 sequences listed, 65% were seen once. Study-wide findings and caveats: Tumors and blood were compared for top-250-clone fraction, and tumors had the significantly higher value (p = 0.039).

Material: peripheral blood. This clonotype originated in a man aged 40-49 years with primary liver carcinoma and hepatitis B virus infection.

CDR3 sequence: CASSPIAGVNNEQFF. The CDR3 coding sequence is TGTGCCAGCAGCCCCATAGCGGGAGTAAACAATGAGCAGTTCTTC. V and J are TRBV11-1 and TRBJ2-1, with 9 bases lining up with TRBD2. The germline gives CDR1 SGHAT, CDR2 FQDESV (reference sequence). V lost 5 bases, J lost 5 bases, and 7 bases stayed unmatched. This CDR3 contains 15 residues.